A single sample gave rise to the 18 T cell receptor beta chains below, sequenced in a study of shared clonotypes between healthy human individuals. The protocol was immunoSEQ multiplex PCR, while the TCRdb copy is restricted to in-frame clones and leaves out a portion. The data hold roughly 500,000 clones, with 90% to 96% observed a single time. What was sequenced was naive CD4+ T cells sorted from blood. Subset indicated: CD45RA+ positively selected. These receptors all come from a woman aged 25 to 39 in good health.

This chain uses TRBV28 with TRBJ1-6; a possible D gene is TRBD1 (6 bases). The V and J ends lost 7 bases and 10 bases respectively, with 20 bases between them. The length of the CDR3 is 15 residues. Germline CDR1 is MDHEN and CDR2 is SYDVKM. The CDR3 sequence is CASTSGARLLSPLHF. CDR3 DNA sequence: TGTGCCAGCACCTCGGGGGCCCGGCTGTTGTCACCCCTCCACTTT.

The CDR3 is CASSIKDEQYF. The CDR3 region has the DNA TGTGCCAGTAGTATAAAGGACGAGCAGTACTTC. This rearrangement joins TRBV19 to TRBJ2-7; no definite D call. Germline CDR1 and CDR2: LNHDA and SQIVND (reference sequence). The germline V and J ends were trimmed by 2 bases and 5 bases, with 4 bases remaining between them. The CDR3 is 11 residues long. Combining the CDR3 with reference TRBV19 and TRBJ2-7 gives the whole variable domain DGGITQSPKYLFRKEGQNVTLSCEQNLNHDAMYWYRQDPGQGLRLIYYSQIVNDFQKGDIAEGYSVSREKKESFPLTVTSAQKNPTAFYLCASSIKDEQYFGPGTRLTVT.

The genes are TRBV30 and TRBJ1-2; no reliable D call. Germline V CDR1 and CDR2: GTSNPN, SVGIG (reference sequence). V was cut by 0 bases and J by 5 bases, with 13 bases left in between. This CDR3 contains 14 residues. CDR3 sequence reads: CAWSVHSGWYGYTF. The CDR3 nucleotides are TGTGCCTGGAGTGTACACAGCGGGTGGTATGGCTACACCTTC. Full variable domain (missing parts from reference TRBV30 and TRBJ1-2): SQTIHQWPATLVQPVGSPLSLECTVEGTSNPNLYWYRQAAGRGLQLLFYSVGIGQISSEVPQNLSASRPQDRQFILSSKKLLLSDSGFYLCAWSVHSGWYGYTFGSGTRLTVV.

The chain combines TRBV18 with TRBJ1-2; 7 bases are shared with TRBD1. The germline gives CDR1 KGHSH, CDR2 LQKENI. The ends lost 2 bases at V and 4 bases at J; junction bases unmatched: 19. The CDR3 spans 19 residues. The CDR3 region is CASSPFRVEKGGLGYGYTF. In DNA form, the CDR3 reads TGTGCCAGCTCACCATTTCGGGTTGAAAAAGGGGGCTTAGGCTATGGCTACACCTTC. Filled out from reference TRBV18 and TRBJ1-2, the complete variable domain reads NAGVMQNPRHLVRRRGQEARLRCSPMKGHSHVYWYRQLPEEGLKFMVYLQKENIIDESGMPKERFSAEFPKEGPSILRIQQVVRGDSAAYFCASSPFRVEKGGLGYGYTFGSGTRLTVV.

The chain has TRBV18 and TRBJ2-3; 11 bases align to TRBD2. Trimming cost V 2 bases and J 3 bases; bases outside gene matches: 1. CDR1 is KGHSH, CDR2 LQKENI, per germline. CDR3 length: 15 amino acids. CDR3 bases: TGTGCCAGCTCACCAACTAGCGGGAGTACAGATACGCAGTATTTT. This translates into CASSPTSGSTDTQYF.

This chain connects TRBV18 to TRBJ1-2; 10 nucleotides align to TRBD1. Per germline, CDR1 KGHSH and CDR2 LQKENI. V dropped 3 bases and J dropped 6; count of bases not matched to a gene: 1. This CDR3 has 13 amino acids. The CDR3 here is CASSPTGGHGYTF. Here the CDR3 DNA reads TGTGCCAGCTCACCGACAGGGGGCCATGGCTACACCTTC. The entire variable domain, with the rest obtained from reference TRBV18 and TRBJ1-2, is as follows: NAGVMQNPRHLVRRRGQEARLRCSPMKGHSHVYWYRQLPEEGLKFMVYLQKENIIDESGMPKERFSAEFPKEGPSILRIQQVVRGDSAAYFCASSPTGGHGYTFGSGTRLTVV.

The rearrangement links TRBV11-2 to TRBJ2-1, with D possibly being TRBD2 (6 bases). Germline-derived CDR1 and CDR2 are SGHAT and FQNNGV. The CDR3 consists of 12 residues. V lost 1 base, J lost 13 bases, and 11 bases lay in between. The CDR3 here is CASSLVGGIQFF. The CDR3 DNA sequence: TGTGCCAGCAGCTTAGTCGGCGGGATCCAGTTCTTC.

For this clone: Other DNA sequences in the same sample also yield this CDR3. The V and J genes are TRBV19 and TRBJ1-5; no reliable D call. The germline V gene has CDR1 LNHDA and CDR2 SQIVND (reference sequence). Trimming left V 0 bases short and J 7 bases short, with 7 bases between. CDR3 size: 13 residues. CDR3 region: CASSIEGGQPQHF. CDR3 nucleotide sequence: TGTGCCAGTAGTATAGAGGGTGGGCAGCCCCAGCATTTT.

V and J are TRBV28 and TRBJ1-4; tentatively, D is TRBD1 (5 bases). The V gene's germline CDR1 is MDHEN and CDR2 SYDVKM. The CDR3 totals 17 residues. Trimming removed 3 bases from V and 1 base from J, with 15 bases in between. The CDR3 sequence is CASSFQWDFRTNEKLFF. Here the CDR3 DNA reads TGTGCCAGCAGTTTTCAGTGGGACTTTCGAACTAATGAAAAACTGTTTTTT. Using reference TRBV28 and TRBJ1-4 for the parts outside the CDR3, the full variable domain is DVKVTQSSRYLVKRTGEKVFLECVQDMDHENMFWYRQDPGLGLRLIYFSYDVKMKEKGDIPEGYSVSREKKERFSLILESASTNQTSMYLCASSFQWDFRTNEKLFFGSGTQLSVL.

The CDR3 DNA reads TGTGCCAGCAGCTTCAGGGGGCGAGGCAAAAACATTCAGTACTTC. Amino acids: CASSFRGRGKNIQYF. The chain carries TRBV13 and TRBJ2-4; 8 bases align to TRBD1. The CDR3 is 15 amino acids. J was trimmed by 3 bases and V by 3 bases; bases with no gene match: 4. Per the germline V gene, CDR1 is PRHDT and CDR2 is FYEKMQ (reference sequence).

V and J are TRBV5-4 and TRBJ2-7, with TRBD2 matching over 12 bases. Trimming removed 4 bases from V and 3 bases from J; junction bases left unmatched: 5. From germline, CDR1 is SGHNT and CDR2 YYREEE (reference sequence). CDR3 length equals 15 residues. DNA for the CDR3: TGTGCCAGCAGCCAACGGACTAGCGGGAACTACGAGCAGTACTTC. It yields the protein CASSQRTSGNYEQYF.

The V call is TRBV19, the J call TRBJ2-1, with 11 bases that match TRBD2. CDR1 and CDR2 from the germline V gene are LNHDA and SQIVND (reference sequence). Losses at the gene ends were 4 bases for V and 5 bases for J; bases not matched to a gene: 4. The CDR3 consists of 15 residues. CDR3 loop: CASSRPSGRNNEQFF. CDR3 nucleotides: TGTGCCAGTAGTAGACCTAGCGGGAGGAACAATGAGCAGTTCTTC.

The chain combines TRBV19 with TRBJ2-2, with D maybe TRBD2 (5 bases). The CDR3 covers 15 residues. The V gene lost 7 bases and the J gene lost 4 bases, with 16 bases spanning the gap. CDR1 is LNHDA and CDR2 is SQIVND in the germline V gene (reference sequence). The CDR3 DNA sequence: TGTGCCAGTATGCGACGGGATAAGGTCACCGGGGAGCTGTTTTTT. It specifies CASMRRDKVTGELFF.

This chain joins TRBV10-1 and TRBJ2-5; 10 positions agree with TRBD2. Trimming took 4 bases from V and 5 from J; bases not matched to a gene: 10. Germline V gene sequence: CDR1 WNHNN, CDR2 SYGVQD (reference sequence). CDR3 length: 16 amino acids. DNA for the CDR3: TGCGCCAGCAGTGTGCTAGCGGGAGTGGGTTTGGAGACCCAGTACTTC. It translates to CASSVLAGVGLETQYF.

V gene TRBV18 combines with J gene TRBJ1-1; possible D gene TRBD1, 5 bases. CDR1 and CDR2 from the germline V gene are KGHSH and LQKENI. CDR3 size: 14 residues. V was pared by 3 bases and J by 3 bases, with 11 bases between. This CDR3 is CASSPGDSYTEAFF. DNA for the CDR3: TGTGCCAGCTCACCGGGGGACTCCTACACTGAAGCTTTCTTT.

The chain joins TRBV11-2 to TRBJ1-3, with D maybe TRBD1 (5 bases). CDR1 and CDR2 from the germline V gene are SGHAT and FQNNGV. V was cut by 4 bases and J by 4 bases, with 14 bases left in between. The CDR3 is 15 residues long. The CDR3 here is CASSSAAGVGNTIYF. CDR3 bases: TGTGCCAGCAGCTCCGCCGCGGGGGTCGGAAACACCATATATTTT.

The rearrangement uses TRBV19 and TRBJ1-1; 7 nucleotides line up with TRBD1. Germline V gives CDR1 LNHDA, CDR2 SQIVND (reference sequence). The ends lost 3 bases at V and 0 bases at J; junction bases unmatched: 7. The CDR3 runs 16 residues. CDR3 DNA: TGTGCCAGTAGTATGCGACAGGGCCCGATGAACACTGAAGCTTTCTTT. Translated: CASSMRQGPMNTEAFF.

J is TRBJ2-1 and V is TRBV14; D might be TRBD1 or TRBD2, each matching 5 bases. The germline V gene has CDR1 SGHDN and CDR2 FVKESK. This CDR3 spans 16 amino acids. Trimming shortened V by 4 bases and J by 6 bases, and 19 bases separated the two germline ends. The CDR3 sequence: CASSPRGVVETNEQFF. The CDR3 DNA sequence: TGTGCCAGCAGCCCCAGAGGGGTGGTGGAGACCAATGAGCAGTTCTTC.